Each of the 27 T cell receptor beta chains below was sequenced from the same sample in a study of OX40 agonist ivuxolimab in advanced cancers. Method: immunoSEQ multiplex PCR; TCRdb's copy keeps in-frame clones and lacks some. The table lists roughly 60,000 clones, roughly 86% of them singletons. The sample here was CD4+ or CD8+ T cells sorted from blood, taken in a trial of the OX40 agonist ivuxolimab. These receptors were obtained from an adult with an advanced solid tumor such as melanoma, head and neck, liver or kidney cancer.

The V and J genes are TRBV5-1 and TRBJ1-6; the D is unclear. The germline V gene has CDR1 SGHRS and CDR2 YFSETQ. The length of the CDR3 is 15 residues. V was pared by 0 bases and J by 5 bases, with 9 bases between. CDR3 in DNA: TGCGCCAGCAGCTTGGTAGGAGATAATAATTCACCCCTCCACTTT. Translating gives CASSLVGDNNSPLHF.

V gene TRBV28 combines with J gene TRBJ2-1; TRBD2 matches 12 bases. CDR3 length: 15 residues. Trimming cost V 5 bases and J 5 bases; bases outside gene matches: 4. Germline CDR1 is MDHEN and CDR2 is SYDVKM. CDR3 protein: CASSLGLAGNNEQFF. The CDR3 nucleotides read TGTGCCAGCAGTCTCGGACTAGCGGGAAACAATGAGCAGTTCTTC.

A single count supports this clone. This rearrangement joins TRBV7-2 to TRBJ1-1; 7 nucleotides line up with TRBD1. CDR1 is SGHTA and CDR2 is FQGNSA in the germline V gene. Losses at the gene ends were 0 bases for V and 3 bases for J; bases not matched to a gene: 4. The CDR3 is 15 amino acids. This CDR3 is CASSLAPRGDTEAFF. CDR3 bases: TGTGCCAGCAGCTTAGCCCCCAGGGGGGACACTGAAGCTTTCTTT.

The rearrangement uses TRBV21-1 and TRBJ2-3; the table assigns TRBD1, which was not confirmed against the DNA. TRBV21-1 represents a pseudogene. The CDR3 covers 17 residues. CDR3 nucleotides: TGTGCCAGCAGCAAAGGAGAGACAGGACGCGCGAGAGATACGCAGTATTTT. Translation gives CASSKGETGRARDTQYF.

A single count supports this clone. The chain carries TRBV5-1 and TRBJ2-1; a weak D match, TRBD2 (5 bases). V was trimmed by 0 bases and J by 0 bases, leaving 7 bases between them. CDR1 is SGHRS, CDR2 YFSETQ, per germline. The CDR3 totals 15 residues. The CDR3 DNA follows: TGCGCCAGCAGCTTGGATGGGAGCTCCTACAATGAGCAGTTCTTC. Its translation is CASSLDGSSYNEQFF.

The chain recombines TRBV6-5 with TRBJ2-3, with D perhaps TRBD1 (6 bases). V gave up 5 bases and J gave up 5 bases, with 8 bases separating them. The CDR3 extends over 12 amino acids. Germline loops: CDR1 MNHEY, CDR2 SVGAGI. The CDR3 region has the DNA TGTGCCAGCAGTGTACAGGGAGATACGCAGTATTTT. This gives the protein CASSVQGDTQYF.

Here the CDR3 DNA reads TGTGCCAGCAGGTCCGACCCCTTTGGCGAGCAGTACTTC. Its protein is CASRSDPFGEQYF. The genes are TRBV6-1 and TRBJ2-7; no clear D gene. The ends were cut back, 6 bases at V and 6 bases at J, with 15 bases in the middle. The CDR3 is 13 amino acids. The V gene's germline CDR1 is MNHNS and CDR2 SASEGT.

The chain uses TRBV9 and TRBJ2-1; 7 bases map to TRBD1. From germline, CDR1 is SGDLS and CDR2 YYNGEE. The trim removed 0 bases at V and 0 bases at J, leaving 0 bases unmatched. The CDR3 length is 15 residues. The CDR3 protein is CASSVGQGSYNEQFF. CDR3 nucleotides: TGTGCCAGCAGCGTAGGACAGGGCTCCTACAATGAGCAGTTCTTC.

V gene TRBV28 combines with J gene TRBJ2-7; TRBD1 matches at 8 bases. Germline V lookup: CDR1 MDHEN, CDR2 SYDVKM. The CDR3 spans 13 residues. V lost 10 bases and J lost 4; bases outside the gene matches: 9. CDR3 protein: CATRQGIEYEQYF. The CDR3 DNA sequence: TGTGCCACCAGACAGGGGATTGAGTACGAGCAGTACTTC.

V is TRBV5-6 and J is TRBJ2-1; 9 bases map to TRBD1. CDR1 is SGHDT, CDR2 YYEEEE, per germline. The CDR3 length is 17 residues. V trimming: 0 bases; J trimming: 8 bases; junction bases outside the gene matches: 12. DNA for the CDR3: TGTGCCAGCAGCTTGGTTAAAGGGACAGGGATTGTCGATGAGCAGTTCTTC. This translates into CASSLVKGTGIVDEQFF.

CDR3: CASRGSTIQPQHF. CDR3 DNA: TGTGCCAGCAGGGGTAGCACTATCCAGCCCCAGCATTTT. This chain joins TRBV28 and TRBJ1-5; no clear D. This CDR3 is 13 amino acids long. Deletions cut 6 bases from V and 7 bases from J, with 13 bases between. The germline V gene has CDR1 MDHEN and CDR2 SYDVKM.

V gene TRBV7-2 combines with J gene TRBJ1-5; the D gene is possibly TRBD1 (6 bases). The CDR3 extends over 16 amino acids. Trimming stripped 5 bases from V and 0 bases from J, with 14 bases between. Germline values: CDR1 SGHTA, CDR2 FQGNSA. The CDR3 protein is CASSLKGGGSNQPQHF. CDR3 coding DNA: TGTGCCAGCAGCCTCAAGGGAGGGGGTAGCAATCAGCCCCAGCATTTT.

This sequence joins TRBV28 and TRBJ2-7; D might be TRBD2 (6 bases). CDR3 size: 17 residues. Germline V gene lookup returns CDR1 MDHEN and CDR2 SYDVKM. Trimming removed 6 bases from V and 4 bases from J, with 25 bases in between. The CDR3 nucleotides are TGTGCCAGCAGACCCCCATTTGGGGGGTCCTCTCTTTACGAGCAGTACTTC. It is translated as CASRPPFGGSSLYEQYF.

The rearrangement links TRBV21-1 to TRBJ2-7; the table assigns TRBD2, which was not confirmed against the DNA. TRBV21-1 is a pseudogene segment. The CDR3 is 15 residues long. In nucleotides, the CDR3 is TGTGCCAGCAGCAAAAAGAAGCGGAACTCCTACGAGCAGTACTTC. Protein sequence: CASSKKKRNSYEQYF.

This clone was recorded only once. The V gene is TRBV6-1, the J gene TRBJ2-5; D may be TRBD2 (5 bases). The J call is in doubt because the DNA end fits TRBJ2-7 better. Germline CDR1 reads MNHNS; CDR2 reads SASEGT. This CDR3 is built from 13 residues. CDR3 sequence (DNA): TGTGCCAGCACCAATGAGGGCTCGGGCGAGCAGTACTTC. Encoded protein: CASTNEGSGEQYF.

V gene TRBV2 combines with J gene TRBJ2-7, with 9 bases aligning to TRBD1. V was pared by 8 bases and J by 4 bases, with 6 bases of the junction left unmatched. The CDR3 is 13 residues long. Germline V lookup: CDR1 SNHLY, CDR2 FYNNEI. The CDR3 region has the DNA TGTGCCAGCCAACAGGGGGCTAAGTACGAGCAGTACTTC. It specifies CASQQGAKYEQYF.

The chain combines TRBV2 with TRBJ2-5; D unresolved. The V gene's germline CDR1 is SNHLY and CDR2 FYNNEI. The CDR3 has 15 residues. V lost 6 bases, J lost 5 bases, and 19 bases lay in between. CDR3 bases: TGTGCCAGCAGGCGCGATACAGAGCTCCAGGAGACCCAGTACTTC. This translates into CASRRDTELQETQYF.

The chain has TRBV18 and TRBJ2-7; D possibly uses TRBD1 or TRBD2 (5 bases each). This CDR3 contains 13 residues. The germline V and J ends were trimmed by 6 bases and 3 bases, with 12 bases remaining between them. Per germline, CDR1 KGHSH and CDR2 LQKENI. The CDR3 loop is CASSPGPYYEQYF. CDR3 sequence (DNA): TGTGCCAGCTCTCCGGGACCCTACTACGAGCAGTACTTC.

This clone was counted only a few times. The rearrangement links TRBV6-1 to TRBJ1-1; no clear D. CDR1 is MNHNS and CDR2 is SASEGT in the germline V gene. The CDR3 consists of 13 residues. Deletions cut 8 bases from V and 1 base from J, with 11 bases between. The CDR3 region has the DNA TGTGCCAGCCAATCACACTCGAACACTGAAGCTTTCTTT. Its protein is CASQSHSNTEAFF.

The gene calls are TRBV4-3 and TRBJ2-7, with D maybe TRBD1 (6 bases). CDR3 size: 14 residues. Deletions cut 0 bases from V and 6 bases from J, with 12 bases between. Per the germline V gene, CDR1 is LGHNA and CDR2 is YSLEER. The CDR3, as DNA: TGCGCCAGCAGCCAAGATTCGGGGACAATCGAGCAGTACTTC. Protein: CASSQDSGTIEQYF.

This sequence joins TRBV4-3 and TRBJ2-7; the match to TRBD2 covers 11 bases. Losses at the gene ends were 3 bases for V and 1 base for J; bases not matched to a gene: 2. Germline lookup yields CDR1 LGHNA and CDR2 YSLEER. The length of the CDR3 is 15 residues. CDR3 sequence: CASSQRLAGSYEQYF. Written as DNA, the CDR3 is TGCGCCAGCAGCCAGAGACTAGCGGGGTCCTACGAGCAGTACTTC.

The CDR3, as DNA: TGTGCCAGCAGCCCATGGGCCAGCGGAGATGCGGATACGCAGTATTTT. It is translated as CASSPWASGDADTQYF. The chain couples TRBV7-2 to TRBJ2-3; D perhaps matches TRBD2 (5 bases). The CDR3 totals 16 residues. The V end lost 5 bases, the J end lost 6 bases, and 21 bases lay between the germline ends. Germline V gene sequence: CDR1 SGHTA, CDR2 FQGNSA.

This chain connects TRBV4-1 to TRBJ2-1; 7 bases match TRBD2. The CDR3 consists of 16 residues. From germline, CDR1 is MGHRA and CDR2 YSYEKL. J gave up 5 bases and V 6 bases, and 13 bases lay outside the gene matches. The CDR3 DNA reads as TGCGCCAGCAGTCTCCTCCCGGGAGGAGGGGACAATGAGCAGTTCTTC. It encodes CASSLLPGGGDNEQFF.

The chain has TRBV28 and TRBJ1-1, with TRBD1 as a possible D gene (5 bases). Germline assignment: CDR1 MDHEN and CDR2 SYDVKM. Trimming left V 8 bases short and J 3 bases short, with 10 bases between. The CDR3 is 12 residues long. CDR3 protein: CASGTADTEAFF. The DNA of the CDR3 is TGTGCCAGCGGGACGGCCGACACTGAAGCTTTCTTT. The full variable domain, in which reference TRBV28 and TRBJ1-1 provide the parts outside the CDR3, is DVKVTQSSRYLVKRTGEKVFLECVQDMDHENMFWYRQDPGLGLRLIYFSYDVKMKEKGDIPEGYSVSREKKERFSLILESASTNQTSMYLCASGTADTEAFFGQGTRLTVV.

CDR3 loop: CASVPGQGAEEQYF. CDR3 coding DNA: TGTGCCAGCGTCCCAGGACAGGGGGCTGAAGAGCAGTACTTC. This chain joins TRBV28 and TRBJ2-7; 11 nucleotides agree with TRBD1. Germline trimming cut 8 bases from V and 7 bases from J; bases unmatched to any gene: 10. The CDR3 totals 14 residues. Germline values: CDR1 MDHEN, CDR2 SYDVKM.

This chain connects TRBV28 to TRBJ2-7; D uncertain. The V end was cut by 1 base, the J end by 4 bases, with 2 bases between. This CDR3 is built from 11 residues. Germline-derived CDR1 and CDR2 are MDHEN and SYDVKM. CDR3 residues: CASSLLYEQYF. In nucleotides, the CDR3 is TGTGCCAGCAGTTTATTATACGAGCAGTACTTC.

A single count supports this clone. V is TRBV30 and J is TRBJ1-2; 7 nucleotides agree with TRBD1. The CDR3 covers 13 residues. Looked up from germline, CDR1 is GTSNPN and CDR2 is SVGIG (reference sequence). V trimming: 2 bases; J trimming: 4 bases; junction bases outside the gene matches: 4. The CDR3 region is CAWSQDRLYGYTF. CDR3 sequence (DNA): TGTGCCTGGAGTCAGGACAGGCTCTATGGCTACACCTTC.